The T cell receptor beta chain under discussion was sequenced for a study of blood T cell repertoires in COVID-19. About the study: Donors in the United States, Italy and Spain gave samples during acute or convalescent COVID-19. The analysed material was cDNA or gDNA that came from T cells, B-cell-depleted T cells, or PBMCs.

V gave up 1 base and J gave up 0 bases; unmatched junction bases: 4. Germline loops: CDR1 SEHNR, CDR2 FQNEAQ (reference sequence). The CDR3 is 16 residues long. This clone was counted a few times. The authors' processing: For nucleated cells, counts were estimated from reference gene primer amplification. The method was immunoSEQ multiplex PCR; TCRdb's version includes in-frame clones alone and lacks a portion of them. That table is the source of V, J and clone size, and D and trimming were worked out from the DNA. The data hold 200,000 to 250,000 clones, with about 78% observed a single time. The clonotype was recovered from a woman between 65 and 79 years old with acute or convalescent COVID-19. V and J are TRBV7-9 and TRBJ1-2; the match to TRBD1 covers 8 bases. The sequencing sample was made of peripheral blood. This CDR3 is CASSLVGQGTNYGYTF. DNA for the CDR3: TGTGCCAGCAGCTTAGTTGGACAGGGCACTAACTATGGCTACACCTTC.